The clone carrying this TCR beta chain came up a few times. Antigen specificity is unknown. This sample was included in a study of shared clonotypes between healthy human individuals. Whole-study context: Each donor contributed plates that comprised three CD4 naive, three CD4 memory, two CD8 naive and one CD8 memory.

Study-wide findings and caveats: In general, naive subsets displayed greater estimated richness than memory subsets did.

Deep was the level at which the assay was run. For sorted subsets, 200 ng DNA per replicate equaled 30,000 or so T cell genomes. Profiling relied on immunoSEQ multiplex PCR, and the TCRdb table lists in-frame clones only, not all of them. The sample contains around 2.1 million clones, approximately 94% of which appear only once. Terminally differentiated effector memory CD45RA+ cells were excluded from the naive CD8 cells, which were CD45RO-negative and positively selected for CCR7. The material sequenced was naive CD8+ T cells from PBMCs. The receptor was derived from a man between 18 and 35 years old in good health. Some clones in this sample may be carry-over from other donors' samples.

This CDR3 is CAWSASTAEDEAFF. The DNA for the CDR3 is TGTGCCTGGAGTGCGTCTACAGCAGAAGATGAAGCTTTCTTT. The chain couples TRBV30 to TRBJ1-1; no clear D gene. Germline CDR1 and CDR2: GTSNPN and SVGIG (reference sequence). The CDR3 is made up of 14 amino acids. The V and J ends lost 1 base and 7 bases respectively, with 16 bases between them.